These 9 T cell receptor beta chains came from one sample sequenced in a study of shared clonotypes between healthy human individuals. TCRdb's copy holds only in-frame clones and misses some; the assay was immunoSEQ multiplex PCR. The table has a few million clones, roughly 92% seen once; the top ten hold 0.11% to 0.15%. Sequenced sample: naive CD4+ T cells sorted from blood. This sample's subset: CD45RA+ positively selected. Receptors originate from a man aged 18 to 29 in good health.

J is TRBJ2-3 and V is TRBV11-2; 7 bases align to TRBD2. Germline loops: CDR1 SGHAT, CDR2 FQNNGV. The CDR3 consists of 16 residues. Trimming at V came to 5 bases and at J to 2 bases, leaving 10 bases not matched to a gene. DNA for the CDR3: TGTGCCAGCAGCCCCGTAGGAGCGGGGTTCACAGATACGCAGTATTTT. Translation gives CASSPVGAGFTDTQYF.

This clone was detected once. The rearrangement uses TRBV21-1 and TRBJ1-5; the listed D gene, TRBD1, was not tested against the DNA. TRBV21-1 is assigned pseudogene status. This CDR3 comprises 15 residues. CDR3 region: CASSKWGTGDQPQHF. In DNA form, the CDR3 reads TGTGCCAGCAGCAAATGGGGGACAGGGGATCAGCCCCAGCATTTT.

V gene TRBV14 combines with J gene TRBJ1-2, with D possibly being TRBD1 (5 bases). Germline-derived CDR1 and CDR2 are SGHDN and FVKESK. V shed 4 bases and J shed 1 base, with 7 bases lying between them. The CDR3 sequence is 13 residues long. CDR3 sequence: CASSRQNNYGYTF. The CDR3 DNA reads as TGTGCCAGCAGCCGACAGAATAACTATGGCTACACCTTC. Full variable domain (missing parts from reference TRBV14 and TRBJ1-2): EAGVTQFPSHSVIEKGQTVTLRCDPISGHDNLYWYRRVMGKEIKFLLHFVKESKQDESGMPNNRFLAERTGGTYSTLKVQPAELEDSGVYFCASSRQNNYGYTFGSGTRLTVV.

J is TRBJ1-6 and V is TRBV18, with a possible D match to TRBD1 (5 bases). The length of the CDR3 is 14 residues. The germline gives CDR1 KGHSH, CDR2 LQKENI. V shed 2 bases and J shed 7 bases, with 9 bases lying between them. The CDR3 nucleotides are TGTGCCAGCTCACCATCGGACATCAATTCACCCCTCCACTTT. It yields the protein CASSPSDINSPLHF.

The CDR3 sequence: CASCVSFTYNEQFF. CDR3 coding DNA: TGTGCCAGCTGCGTTTCGTTCACCTACAATGAGCAGTTCTTC. The chain links TRBV2 to TRBJ2-1, with no clear D. The CDR3 extends over 14 amino acids. Germline CDR1 and CDR2: SNHLY and FYNNEI. Trimming took 8 bases from V and 2 from J, leaving 13 bases between them.

As DNA, the CDR3 is TGTGCCAGCAGCCAACCCCATGGCAGCAATGAAAAACTGTTTTTT. It translates to CASSQPHGSNEKLFF. This chain links TRBV14 with TRBJ1-4; no clear D. CDR1 is SGHDN and CDR2 is FVKESK in the germline V gene. Trimming cost V 2 bases and J 5 bases, with 12 bases left between them. The CDR3 spans 15 residues. Full variable domain (missing parts from reference TRBV14 and TRBJ1-4): EAGVTQFPSHSVIEKGQTVTLRCDPISGHDNLYWYRRVMGKEIKFLLHFVKESKQDESGMPNNRFLAERTGGTYSTLKVQPAELEDSGVYFCASSQPHGSNEKLFFGSGTQLSVL.

This clone was seen a single time. The rearrangement joins TRBV7-2 to TRBJ2-7, with 7 nucleotides matching TRBD1. The CDR3 is 16 residues long. Germline V CDR1 and CDR2: SGHTA, FQGNSA. V shed 2 bases, J shed 7 bases, and the junction held 14 bases outside the gene matches. The CDR3 DNA reads TGTGCCAGCAGCTTATTTGGGACAGCAACCTCTCGGGAGCAGTACTTC. Protein sequence: CASSLFGTATSREQYF.

V and J are TRBV2 and TRBJ2-2; D not resolved. Trimming cost V 5 bases and J 4 bases, with 8 bases left between them. This CDR3 comprises 13 residues. The germline V gene encodes CDR1 SNHLY and CDR2 FYNNEI. Here the CDR3 reads CASSMAVTGELFF. The CDR3 nucleotides are TGTGCCAGCAGTATGGCCGTCACCGGGGAGCTGTTTTTT.

This clone was recorded only once. V usage is TRBV25-1 and J usage is TRBJ1-5, with a possible D match to TRBD1 (6 bases). V was shortened by 2 bases and J by 1 base, with 9 bases between the two germline ends. In germline, CDR1 is MGHDK, CDR2 SYGVNS. The CDR3 has 15 residues. CDR3 residues: CASSEAGASNQPQHF. CDR3 DNA sequence: TGTGCCAGCAGTGAAGCGGGGGCGAGCAATCAGCCCCAGCATTTT.